This T cell receptor (beta chain) was observed in a study of T cells in Graves' hyperthyroidism and ophthalmopathy. The study, taken as a whole, reports: The model's output predicted ophthalmopathy at a median of roughly seven months prior to onset. Researchers found most expanded thyroid clonotypes above 0.001 in blood as well.

This clonotype occurred many times. The target antigen is unknown. Amplification of TCR beta CDR3 regions used RNA as the template. The study used the HTBI primer set for a first-round RT-PCR of the TCR CDR3. A single record per CDR3 protein comes from TCRdb applying MiXCR to the multiplex PCR reads. The profile covers about 690,000 distinct CDR3 sequences, with roughly 17% appearing a single time and roughly a sixth taken by the ten largest. Orbital computed tomography and thyroid ultrasound, together with serum TRAb and thyroxine and clinical symptoms, were used for diagnoses. About 10 ml of fresh peripheral blood supplied the PBMCs. The sequencing sample was made of blood. This receptor was taken from a man over 45 with Graves' hyperthyroidism.

CDR3 in amino acids: CASSLGVAGGTDTQYF. For the CDR3, the DNA is TGCGCCAGCAGCTTGGGAGTAGCGGGAGGAACAGATACGCAGTATTTT. The J gene is TRBJ2-3, the V gene TRBV5-1; 10 bases agree with TRBD2. Germline V gives CDR1 SGHRS, CDR2 YFSETQ. The V and J ends lost 0 bases and 3 bases, in that order; junction bases with no gene match: 4. This CDR3 spans 16 amino acids.